This TCR beta chain appears in the sequencing data of a study of shared clonotypes between healthy human individuals. Notes on the study in general: Clonotypes not shared had lower generation probabilities than those common to all four donors.

Produced via immunoSEQ multiplex PCR; TCRdb's table is partial and in-frame only. The repertoire consists of about 2.5 million clones, with 92% occurring once and the leading ten covering approximately 0.4%. About this clone itself: Its cognate antigen is unknown.

The CDR3 is made up of 12 amino acids. Germline CDR1 and CDR2: SGHTA and FQGTGA. The germline V and J ends were trimmed by 4 bases and 6 bases, with 8 bases remaining between them. Material for sequencing was naive CD4+ T cells from PBMCs. Subset in this sample: CD45RA+ positively selected. The sequence came from a man aged 18 to 29 in good health. Some clones in this sample may be carry-over from other donors' samples. The chain links TRBV7-3 to TRBJ2-3; no definite D call. Here the CDR3 reads CASSSASDTQYF. In DNA, the CDR3 is TGTGCCAGCAGCTCCGCCTCGGATACGCAGTATTTT.